This entry concerns a single T cell receptor beta chain. This sample was taken from a study of blood T cell repertoires in COVID-19. On the study more broadly: Some COVID-19 samples were acute and others convalescent; all came from the United States, Italy and Spain. The cDNA or gDNA used as material had been derived from T cells, B-cell-depleted T cells, or PBMCs.

V lost 5 bases to trimming and J lost 6 bases, with 22 bases between them. CDR1 is LNHDA and CDR2 is SQIVND in the germline V gene (reference sequence). The CDR3 sequence is 16 residues long. The protocol was immunoSEQ multiplex PCR, while the TCRdb copy is restricted to in-frame clones and leaves out a portion. Counted here are 430,000 or so clones, over 75% occurring once; the ten biggest clones make up approximately 1.3%. Participants' own reports of clinical history determined their cohort assignment. The specimen sequenced was PBMCs or T cells enriched from blood (not recorded which). The source is a woman aged 18-35 years who had been exposed to COVID-19. V usage is TRBV19 and J usage is TRBJ1-1; D is unresolved. CDR3 protein: CASSSAGSGISAEAFF. For the CDR3, the DNA is TGTGCCAGTAGTTCGGCGGGGAGTGGGATATCGGCTGAAGCTTTCTTT.